Below, 2 T cell receptor beta chains from the same sample are listed, as sequenced in a study of response to subunit inactivated influenza vaccine. Each CDR3 protein is one row after TCRdb ran MiXCR on the RT-PCR reads. The data contain about 610,000 distinct CDR3 sequences, approximately 15% of them singletons. The source was PBMCs from blood, collected about 11 days after vaccination. The receptors were sampled from a man in his fifties or sixties who received an inactivated influenza vaccine.

This clonotype showed up just a few times. V is TRBV7-2 and J is TRBJ1-2, with D possibly TRBD1 on 6 matching bases. The CDR3 extends over 14 amino acids. Trimming removed 11 bases at V and 4 bases at J, with 20 bases between. Looked up from germline, CDR1 is SGHTA and CDR2 is FQGNSA. CDR3 coding DNA: TGTGCCGGGGGGGCAGGCGAGGGTTCCTATGGCTACACCTTC. This gives the protein CAGGAGEGSYGYTF.

Only a few counts were recorded for this clonotype. The rearrangement uses TRBV7-2 and TRBJ2-3; D is unclear. V lost 8 bases and J 0 bases, leaving 12 bases between the germline ends. Per the germline V gene, CDR1 is SGHTA and CDR2 is FQGNSA. The length of the CDR3 is 14 residues. Written as DNA, the CDR3 is TGTGCCAGCGAGATCGGAACTAGCACAGATACGCAGTATTTT. Translation: CASEIGTSTDTQYF.